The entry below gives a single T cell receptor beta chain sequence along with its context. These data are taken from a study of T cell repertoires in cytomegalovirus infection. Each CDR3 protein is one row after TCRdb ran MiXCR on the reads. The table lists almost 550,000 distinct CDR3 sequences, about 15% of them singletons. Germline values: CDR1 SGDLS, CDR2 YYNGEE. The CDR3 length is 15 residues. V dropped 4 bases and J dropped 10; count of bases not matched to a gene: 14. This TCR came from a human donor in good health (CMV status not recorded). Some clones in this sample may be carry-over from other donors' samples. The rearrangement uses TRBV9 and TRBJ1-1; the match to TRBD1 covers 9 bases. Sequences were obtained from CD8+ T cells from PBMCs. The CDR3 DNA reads TGTGCCAGCAGCCCGGGCCCGGGACAGGGCGGCGGAGCTTTCTTT. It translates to CASSPGPGQGGGAFF.